The present TCR beta chain was sequenced within a study of T cells in Graves' hyperthyroidism and ophthalmopathy (dated by TCRdb to the late 2010s). Study-wide context: Peripheral blood samples were taken at the time of initial diagnosis, prior to any treatment. To identify TCR V-J signatures that set the groups apart, the researchers used a discovery cohort of about a hundred patients, made up of under 45 with Graves' ophthalmopathy and about 60 with stable Graves' hyperthyroidism. Whether ophthalmopathy could be predicted prospectively was tested in an independent validation cohort made up of some 20 hyperthyroidism patients plus 17 patients who later progressed to ophthalmopathy. The roughly 91 discovery patients were randomly divided into training and test sets at a 7:3 ratio. In several Graves' hyperthyroidism patients, the study also compared T-cell repertoires from thyroid tissue with T-cell repertoires from blood. After blood sampling, hyperthyroidism patients were treated with methimazole at a starting dose of 30 mg daily, and ophthalmopathy patients were treated with high-dose intravenous methylprednisolone. TCR Vbeta CDR3 sequencing of some 140 peripheral blood samples (under 45 ophthalmopathy, about 74 hyperthyroidism and some 17 progressor patients) is reported in the paper. Broader findings and caveats from the paper: Sample size was not statistically predetermined, and blinding of investigators to group allocation was not performed. Most expanded thyroid clonotypes (frequency above 0.001) were also detected in blood, suggesting blood repertoires may reflect thyroid immune responses. In validation, the model predicted progression to ophthalmopathy with 60% to 71% sensitivity and approximately 74% specificity, a median of roughly seven months before onset. In cross-validation, a model built on a 13 V-J signature told ophthalmopathy apart from stable hyperthyroidism with 85% to 90% sensitivity and 81% to 82% specificity, and in testing the same model reached 80%/75%.

Counted from cysteine to phenylalanine, this CDR3 has 14 amino acids. Just CDR3 DNA is preserved here, 42 bases in frame from base 1. The germline V gene (reference sequence) gives CDR1 as DFQATT and CDR2 as SNEGSKA. Relative to germline, V is 0 bases shorter and J is 5 bases shorter, with 12 bases between their ends. This clonotype appeared many times. This clone's antigen is unknown. One base away there is no much larger clone; base qualities are not given. TCR beta CDR3 regions were amplified from RNA transcripts. A first-round RT-PCR of the TCR CDR3 used the HTBI primer set with the Qiagen OneStep RT-PCR kit. A second multiplex PCR round built the libraries, followed by size selection and purification. Libraries were sequenced paired-end with 100 bp reads on an Illumina HiSeq2000. Turning to the authors' computational methods: SOAPnuke was used to process the raw data, throwing out any read that contained adapters or uncalled bases, had a mean Phred below 15, or lacked an exact constant-primer or identifier match. High-quality paired reads were merged using COPE v1.2.5, and each unique nucleotide sequence was defined as a clonotype. MiTCR v1.1 was used to align the clonotypes against IMGT TRBV, TRBD and TRBJ reference segments. The analysis was restricted to V-J combinations with a frequency above 0.0001, which together covered 99% to 99.2% of the repertoires. The TCS score was defined as F50 (clonal expansion) divided by E x V (chaos), with BLOSUM62-based TCRdist calculated between CDR3 peptides within each V-J. Welch's t-statistics and random forest reduced some 510 V-J features to 10 to 15, which were used in a naive Bayes classifier (R e1071). Through fastp at Q25 and MiXCR, TCRdb rebuilt clones from the public reads, retaining in-frame beta chains. Rows are unified per CDR3 protein, each entry keeping the most common DNA and genes. These V and J calls originate from TCRdb's pipeline instead of the authors' own analysis. The sample table holds about 590,000 distinct CDR3 sequences, of which approximately 15% were seen once. The ten largest clones capture about 6.6% of the sample.

Moderately to severely active disease, a Clinical Activity Score of at least 3, a NOSPECS grade of at least 4, and a duration under 3 months were present in ophthalmopathy patients. The study excluded patients with uncontrolled infections, other autoimmune diseases, pregnancy or lactation. Diagnoses were based on clinical symptoms, serum thyroxine and TRAb, thyroid ultrasound and orbital computed tomography. Ficoll-Paque density gradient centrifugation was used to isolate PBMCs from approximately 10 ml of fresh peripheral blood. Total RNA was extracted using Trizol reagent, and RNA quality was assessed on an Agilent 2100 Bioanalyzer.

This clonotype was obtained from a woman between 18 and 29 years old with Graves' ophthalmopathy. The sequence links TRBV20-1 to TRBJ2-3, with a tentative D gene TRBD2 over 5 matching bases. The specimen sequenced was blood. The CDR3 amino acid sequence is: CSARDEGVGDTQYF. The base sequence is TGCAGTGCTAGAGATGAGGGAGTCGGAGATACGCAGTATTTT.